The 8 T cell receptor beta chains in this list originate from one sample, sequenced in a study of CD8+CD57+ T cells in acquired aplastic anemia listed by TCRdb under 2018. The sequencer listed for this sample is Illumina HiSeq 2000. Profiling of TCR beta VDJ combinations and CDR3 sequences used genomic DNA as the template. TCRdb trimmed the raw reads at Q25, called clones with MiXCR and kept productive beta chains. All rows with the same CDR3 protein become a single entry with the most common DNA and genes. The sample has about 210,000 distinct CDR3 sequences on record, approximately 35% of them singletons. The ten largest account for 1% to 1.3% of the sample. The sample taken for sequencing was sorted CD4+, CD8+, or CD8+CD57+ T cells (not recorded which) from PBMCs. Source of these receptors: a human donor in good health, serving as a control.

This clonotype was observed a handful of times. Here the CDR3 reads CASSYDRGDGVSYEQYF. The DNA of the CDR3 is TGTGCCAGCAGTTACGACAGGGGAGATGGGGTTAGCTACGAGCAGTACTTC. The V and J genes are TRBV6-5 and TRBJ2-7; 8 nucleotides align to TRBD1. The CDR3 covers 17 residues. Germline V lookup: CDR1 MNHEY, CDR2 SVGAGI. V was pared by 2 bases and J by 3 bases, with 12 bases of the junction left unmatched.

This clonotype was observed many times. The V call is TRBV4-1, the J call TRBJ2-1; D is unresolved. V was pared by 4 bases and J by 0 bases, with 10 bases between. From germline, CDR1 is MGHRA and CDR2 YSYEKL. The CDR3 consists of 15 residues. The chain's CDR3 is CASSPSIDSYNEQFF. The CDR3 nucleotides are TGCGCCAGCAGCCCATCCATAGACTCCTACAATGAGCAGTTCTTC.

This clonotype was counted many times. V gene TRBV12-3 or TRBV12-4 combines with J gene TRBJ2-7; possibly TRBD2 for D (6 bases). CDR3 length: 14 amino acids. Trimming stripped 4 bases from V and 3 bases from J, with 13 bases between. This chain's CDR3 is CASSWDSGIYEQYF. The CDR3, as DNA: TGTGCCAGCAGTTGGGACTCCGGTATCTACGAGCAGTACTTC.

This clonotype was found a few times. The rearrangement joins TRBV7-9 to TRBJ2-1, with 9 bases fitting TRBD2. The CDR3 is 16 residues long. Losses at the gene ends were 2 bases for V and 4 bases for J; bases not matched to a gene: 6. Germline assignment: CDR1 SEHNR and CDR2 FQNEAQ (reference sequence). The DNA of the CDR3 is TGTGCCAGCAGCTTATTGGCTAGCGGGATTTACAATGAGCAGTTCTTC. Translated: CASSLLASGIYNEQFF.

This clonotype showed up many times. The chain uses TRBV15 and TRBJ2-7; 7 bases line up with TRBD1. Trimming at V came to 5 bases and at J to 0 bases, leaving 7 bases not matched to a gene. Germline values: CDR1 LNHNV, CDR2 YYDKDF (reference sequence). CDR3 size: 15 residues. DNA of the CDR3: TGTGCCACCAGCGAGCTGACAGGGTCCTCCTACGAGCAGTACTTC. This gives the protein CATSELTGSSYEQYF.

This clonotype was found many times. The rearrangement joins TRBV4-2 to TRBJ2-7; D remains unclear. The germline V gene encodes CDR1 LGHNA and CDR2 YNFKEQ. V gave up 0 bases and J gave up 2 bases, with 8 bases separating them. CDR3 size: 14 residues. CDR3 sequence (DNA): TGTGCCAGCAGCCAAGATATAGGTCCCTACGAGCAGTACTTC. Translated, it gives CASSQDIGPYEQYF.

The chain uses TRBV19 and TRBJ2-7; D possibly corresponds to TRBD1 (6 bases). V was cut by 7 bases and J by 5 bases, with 12 bases left in between. CDR1 is LNHDA, CDR2 SQIVND, per germline (reference sequence). The CDR3 spans 12 residues. The CDR3 here is CASTSGVDEQYF. CDR3 sequence (DNA): TGTGCCAGTACGTCAGGGGTCGACGAGCAGTACTTC. The full variable domain, its missing parts supplied by reference TRBV19 and TRBJ2-7, is DGGITQSPKYLFRKEGQNVTLSCEQNLNHDAMYWYRQDPGQGLRLIYYSQIVNDFQKGDIAEGYSVSREKKESFPLTVTSAQKNPTAFYLCASTSGVDEQYFGPGTRLTVT.

The chain carries TRBV29-1 and TRBJ2-7; 12 nucleotides agree with TRBD2. In germline, CDR1 is SQVTM, CDR2 ANQGSEA. V gave up 6 bases and J gave up 3 bases; unmatched junction bases: 15. There are 17 residues in the CDR3. Here the CDR3 reads CSVGGLAGGPGGYEQYF. CDR3 nucleotide sequence: TGCAGCGTCGGGGGTCTAGCGGGAGGGCCCGGGGGCTACGAGCAGTACTTC.